This T cell receptor (beta chain) was captured by sequencing in a study of blood T cell repertoires in COVID-19 (dated by TCRdb to 2020 to 2022). In terms of the full investigation: Samples from collaborators originated in the United States, Italy and Spain and spanned both the acute and convalescent phases of COVID-19. Where available, HLA class I and class II types were taken from metadata supplied by the sample provider and were not determined by assay-based typing. The dataset comprised deeply sampled blood TCRbeta repertoires from subjects exposed to, actively infected with, or recovered from COVID-19. The repertoires were released in a freely available public database meant as a resource for research on the immune response to SARS-CoV-2. The material from the prospective study consisted of cDNA or gDNA derived from T cells, B-cell-depleted T cells, or PBMCs. Samples came from the ongoing ImmuneRACE study (first 160 participants) plus 1,254 subjects from 6 global collaborators. The sample metadata nearly always contained a de-identified subject ID, COVID-19 status, age in years and sex.

In the prospective study, participants were 18 to 89 years old, resided in about two dozen geographic areas of the United States, and were enrolled through a virtual design. Cohort assignment in the prospective study relied on participant-reported clinical history from a screening survey and a study questionnaire. ImmuneRACE Cohort 3 recovered participants were defined by two consecutive negative NP/OP PCR tests, healthcare professional clearance, or symptom resolution. Mobile phlebotomists in the prospective study collected whole blood, serum and a nasopharyngeal or oropharyngeal swab from every participant. Prospective study participants could optionally give additional blood draws and questionnaires over a roughly 2-month period. Before DNA extraction, blood samples from the prospective study were shipped at room temperature or frozen. The immunoSEQ Assay, a bias-controlled multiplex PCR, was used to amplify TCRbeta CDR3 regions from genomic DNA. On the authors' methods: The number of nucleated cells in each sample was estimated by amplification of reference gene primers within the assay. Sequence reads were collapsed and filtered to measure the absolute abundance of every unique TCRbeta CDR3 rearrangement. For each sample, productive Simpson clonality was calculated as the square root of Simpson's diversity index over productive rearrangements. Held by TCRdb, this immuneACCESS table contains in-frame sequences only and omits some clones. Under half of the omission traces to an unresolved V gene where checked; the cause of the rest is unknown. V and J calls and clone size are as listed in that table; D and trimming were resolved from the DNA. This sample has about 250,000 clones in its table, and 80% to 90% of those were observed once. The top ten clonotypes cover 2% to 2.5% of the sample.

The CDR3 runs 16 residues from the cysteine to the phenylalanine. Only CDR3 DNA remains: 48 bases, in frame from the first base. Clipping removes 7 bases from V and 1 base from J, with 9 as the unmatched junction base count. CDR1 SNHLY and CDR2 FYNNEI were looked up in the germline V gene. About this clone: Its antigen specificity is not known. The sample holds no much larger clone one base away, and base qualities are not on file.

Summary of the overall study and its limitations: How much clinical and demographic metadata was included differed by source and by participant, and the metadata was provided uncurated.

The chain couples TRBV2 to TRBJ2-5; 10 bases in the junction line up with TRBD2. The specimen was PBMCs or T cells enriched from blood (not recorded which). The receptor was derived from a young woman who had recovered from COVID-19. The CDR3 is CASTLGLARIQETQYF. The DNA is as follows: TGTGCCAGCACCTTGGGACTAGCGAGAATCCAAGAGACCCAGTACTTC.